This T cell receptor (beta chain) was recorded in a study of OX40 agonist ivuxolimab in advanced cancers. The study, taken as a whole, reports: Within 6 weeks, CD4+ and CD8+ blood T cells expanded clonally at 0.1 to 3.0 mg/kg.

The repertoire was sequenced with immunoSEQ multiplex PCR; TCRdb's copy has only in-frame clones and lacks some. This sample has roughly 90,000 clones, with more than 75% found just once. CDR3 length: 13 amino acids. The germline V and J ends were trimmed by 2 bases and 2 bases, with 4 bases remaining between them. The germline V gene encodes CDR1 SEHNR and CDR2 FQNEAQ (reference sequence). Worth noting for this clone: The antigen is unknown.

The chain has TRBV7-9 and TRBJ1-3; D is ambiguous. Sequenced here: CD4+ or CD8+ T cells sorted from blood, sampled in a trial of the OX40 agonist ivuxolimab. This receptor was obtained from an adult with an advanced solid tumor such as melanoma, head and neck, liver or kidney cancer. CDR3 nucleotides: TGTGCCAGCAGCTTAAACGCTGGAAACACCATATATTTT. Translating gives CASSLNAGNTIYF. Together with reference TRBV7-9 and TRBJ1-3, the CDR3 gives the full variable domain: DTGVSQNPRHKITKRGQNVTFRCDPISEHNRLYWYRQTLGQGPEFLTYFQNEAQLEKSRLLSDRFSAERPKGSFSTLEIQRTEQGDSAMYLCASSLNAGNTIYFGEGSWLTVV.